What follows is one T cell receptor beta chain and its context. Its antigen remains unknown. A J-beta primer mix and a sample-barcoded 5' primer were used in a second PCR of roughly 6 to 11 cycles. The authors tagged each cDNA molecule using a template-switch adaptor with 12 random nucleotides. TCRdb used MiXCR to reprocess the 5' RACE reads, holding one entry per CDR3 protein. There are roughly 800,000 distinct CDR3 sequences in the sample; about 55% occur only once, and approximately 40% lies in the top ten. Trimming removed 6 bases at V and 0 bases at J, with 8 bases between. The CDR3 totals 13 residues. Germline V gene sequence: CDR1 WSHSY, CDR2 SAAADI. The sample originates from a study of blood T cells in healthy people across ages. Looking at the study overall: Per two T cells, template switching captured roughly one barcoded beta molecule. Study-wide results and caveats: Naive CD4+ cells and diversity were both higher in long-lived donors than in aged donors. With age, beta diversity per million T cells declined roughly linearly, significantly by about 37.

This sequence joins TRBV10-2 and TRBJ1-1; D gene ambiguous. Specimen: blood. The sequence was collected from a man older than 75 in good health. CDR3 amino acids: CASRKGLNTEAFF. The CDR3 region has the DNA TGCGCCAGCAGAAAGGGCCTGAACACTGAAGCTTTCTTT.